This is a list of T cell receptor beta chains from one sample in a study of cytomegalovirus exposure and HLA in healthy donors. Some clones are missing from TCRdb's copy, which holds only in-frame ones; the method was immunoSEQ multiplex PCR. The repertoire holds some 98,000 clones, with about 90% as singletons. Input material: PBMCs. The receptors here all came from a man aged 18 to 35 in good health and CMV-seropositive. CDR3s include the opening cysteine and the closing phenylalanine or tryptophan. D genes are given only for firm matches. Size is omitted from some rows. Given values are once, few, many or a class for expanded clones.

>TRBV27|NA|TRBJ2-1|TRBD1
TGTGCCAGCAGTTTAAGGGACAGGGTTGCCAATGAGCAGTTCTTC
CASSLRDRVANEQFF
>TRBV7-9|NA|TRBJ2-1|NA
TGTGCCAGCAGCTTTCTCGCTAGTGGTGAGCAGTTCTTC
CASSFLASGEQFF
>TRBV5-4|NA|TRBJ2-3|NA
TGTGCCAGCAGCTTCCGCAGGGTCGGCACAGATACGCAGTATTTT
CASSFRRVGTDTQYF
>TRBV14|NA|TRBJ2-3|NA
TGTGCCAGCAGCGTTGACAGAAAGAGCACAGATACGCAGTATTTT
CASSVDRKSTDTQYF
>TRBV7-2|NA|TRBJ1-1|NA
TGTGCCAGCAGCTTAGGAGTTCTGAACACTGAAGCTTTCTTT
CASSLGVLNTEAFF
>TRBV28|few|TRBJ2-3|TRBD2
TGTGCCAGCAGTTTGTTGCGGGAGGGGTTAGATACGCAGTATTTT
CASSLLREGLDTQYF
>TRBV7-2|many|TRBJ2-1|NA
TGTGCCAGCAGCTCTAACAATGAGCAGTTCTTC
CASSSNNEQFF
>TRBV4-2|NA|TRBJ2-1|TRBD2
TGTGCCAGCAGCCAAAAGCGGGACCGGTCCTACAATGAGCAGTTCTTC
CASSQKRDRSYNEQFF
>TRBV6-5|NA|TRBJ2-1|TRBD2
TGTGCCAGCAGGCCACGCAGCGGGAGTATGAATGAGCAGTTCTTC
CASRPRSGSMNEQFF
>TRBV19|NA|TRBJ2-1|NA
TGTGCCAGTAGTTCTCACAGGGTCGATGAGCAGTTCTTC
CASSSHRVDEQFF
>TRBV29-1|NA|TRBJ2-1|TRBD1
TGCAGCGTTGCGGGCAGGGGGCCGAACAATGAGCAGTTCTTC
CSVAGRGPNNEQFF
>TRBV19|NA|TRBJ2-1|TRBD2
TGTGCCAGTAGACCCTACGCGGGGGGCCGATACAATGAGCAGTTCTTC
CASRPYAGGRYNEQFF
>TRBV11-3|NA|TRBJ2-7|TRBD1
TGTGCCAGCAGCCTCTGGACAGGTATGGGCGAGCAGTACTTC
CASSLWTGMGEQYF
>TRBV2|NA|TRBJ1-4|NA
TGTGCCAGCAGTCCTCCTGACCCGATTTCGGGTGAAAAACTGTTTTTT
CASSPPDPISGEKLFF
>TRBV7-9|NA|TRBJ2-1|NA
TGTGCCAGCAGCTTACCCGAGGTCTTGGGGGGCAATGAGCAGTTCTTC
CASSLPEVLGGNEQFF
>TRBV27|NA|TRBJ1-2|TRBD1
TGTGCCAGCAGTCCCACCGGGGGACAGCAAAACTATGGCTACACCTTC
CASSPTGGQQNYGYTF
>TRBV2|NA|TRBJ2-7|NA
TGTGCCAGCATCCAGGGGCCCCGGCGAAATAGCTCCTACGAGCAGTACTTC
CASIQGPRRNSSYEQYF
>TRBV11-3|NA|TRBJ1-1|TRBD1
TGTGCCAGCAGCCCGTCTCCGGGACAGGGTTATCACACTGAAGCTTTCTTT
CASSPSPGQGYHTEAFF
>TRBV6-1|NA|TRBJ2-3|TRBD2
TGTGCCAGCAGTGGGGGGGCTGGGGTAGCGGGAGACACAGATACGCAGTATTTT
CASSGGAGVAGDTDTQYF
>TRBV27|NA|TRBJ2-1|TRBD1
TGTGCCAGCAGTACGGACAGGAGCTCCTACAATGAGCAGTTCTTC
CASSTDRSSYNEQFF
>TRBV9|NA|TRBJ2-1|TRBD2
TGTGCCAGCAGCGTAGGCGCGGGAGAACCCTACAATGAGCAGTTCTTC
CASSVGAGEPYNEQFF
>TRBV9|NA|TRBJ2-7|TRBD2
TGTGCCAGCAGCGTTGGAGCGGGAGTGAGCCGGGAGCAGTACTTC
CASSVGAGVSREQYF
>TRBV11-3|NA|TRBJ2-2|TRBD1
TGTGCCAGCAGCATCGTCGGACAGGGACGGACCGGGGAGCTGTTTTTT
CASSIVGQGRTGELFF
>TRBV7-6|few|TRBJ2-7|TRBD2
TGTGCCAGCAGCTTAGTCCCGCCGAGTGGGACTAGCGGGACCTACGAGCAGTACTTC
CASSLVPPSGTSGTYEQYF
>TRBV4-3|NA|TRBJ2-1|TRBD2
TGCGCCAGCAGCCAAGCGACTAGCGGGATTAACAATGAGCAGTTCTTC
CASSQATSGINNEQFF
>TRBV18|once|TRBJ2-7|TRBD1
TGTGCCAGCTCGCCGGGACAGACCTACGAGCAGTACTTC
CASSPGQTYEQYF
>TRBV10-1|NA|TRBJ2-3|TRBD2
TGCGCCAGCAGTGGGCTAGCGGGAGGGTCAGATACGCAGTATTTT
CASSGLAGGSDTQYF
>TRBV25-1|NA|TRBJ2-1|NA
TGTGCCAGCAGTGAATTTGGGGGGAATGAGCAGTTCTTC
CASSEFGGNEQFF
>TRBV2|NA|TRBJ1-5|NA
TGTGCCAGCAGTGACAGGGCCCCACGTCAGCCCCAGCATTTT
CASSDRAPRQPQHF
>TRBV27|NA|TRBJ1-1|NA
TGTGCCAGCAGTGCTCAGGGGAACACTGAAGCTTTCTTT
CASSAQGNTEAFF
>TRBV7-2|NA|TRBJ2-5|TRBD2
TGTGCCAGCAGTTACACCAGCGGGGGCGCAGAGACCCAGTACTTC
CASSYTSGGAETQYF
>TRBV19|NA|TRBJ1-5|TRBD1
TGTGCCAGTAACCCTCCGGGACAGGGGACGAATAGCAATCAGCCCCAGCATTTT
CASNPPGQGTNSNQPQHF
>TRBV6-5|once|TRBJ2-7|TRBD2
TGTGCCAGCAGTTACTCGGTCCCGGGACTAGCGTACGAGCAGTACTTC
CASSYSVPGLAYEQYF
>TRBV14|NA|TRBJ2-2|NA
TGTGCCAGCAGCCAAGATCTGGGAGTCGGGGAGCTGTTTTTT
CASSQDLGVGELFF
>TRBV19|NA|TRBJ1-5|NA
TGTGCCAGTAGTATGGGTGGGGCCGATTTTCTCAGCAATCAGCCCCAGCATTTT
CASSMGGADFLSNQPQHF
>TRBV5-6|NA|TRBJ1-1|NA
TGTGCCAGCACCCTGGTACAGGGAGGGACTGAAGCTTTCTTT
CASTLVQGGTEAFF
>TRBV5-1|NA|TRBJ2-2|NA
TGCGCCAGCAGTATGGACACGACGAACACCGGGGAGCTGTTTTTT
CASSMDTTNTGELFF
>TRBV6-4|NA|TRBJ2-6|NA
TGTGCCAGCAGTGACGGTAGCTCTGGGGCCAACGTCCTGACTTTC
CASSDGSSGANVLTF
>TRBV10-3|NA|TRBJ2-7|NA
TGTGCCATCAGTGAGTCGAGTGGCGGGGACTACGAGCAGTACTTC
CAISESSGGDYEQYF
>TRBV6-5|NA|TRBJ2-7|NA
TGTGCCAGCAGAAGCGGACAGACCTACGAGCAGTACTTC
CASRSGQTYEQYF
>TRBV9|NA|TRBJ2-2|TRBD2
TGTGCCAGCAGCGGTAGCGGGATGAACACCGGGGAGCTGTTTTTT
CASSGSGMNTGELFF
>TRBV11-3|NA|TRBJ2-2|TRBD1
TGTGCCAGCAGCCCACAGGGGGCCGGGGAGCTGTTTTTT
CASSPQGAGELFF
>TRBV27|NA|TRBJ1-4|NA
TGTGCCAGCAGTCTCGATTCAGGGCGGGGGAATGAAAAACTGTTTTTT
CASSLDSGRGNEKLFF
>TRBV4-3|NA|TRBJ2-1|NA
TGCGCCAGCAGCCGAAGCGCCCGCTCCTACAATGAGCAGTTCTTC
CASSRSARSYNEQFF
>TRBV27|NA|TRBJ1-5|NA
TGTGCCAGCAAAACCCAAGGACTGGATAGCAATCAGCCCCAGCATTTT
CASKTQGLDSNQPQHF
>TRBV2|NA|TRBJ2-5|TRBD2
TGTGCCAGCAGCGTCCTAGCGGGGGGGCCGATGGAAGAGACCCAGTACTTC
CASSVLAGGPMEETQYF
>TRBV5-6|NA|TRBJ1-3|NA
TGTGCCAGCAGCTTGACCGGGACAAGTGGAAACACCATATATTTT
CASSLTGTSGNTIYF
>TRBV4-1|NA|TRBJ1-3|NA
TGCGCCAGCAGCCAATTTGCCACCCGCTTAGTAGGGGTTGGAAACACCATATATTTT
CASSQFATRLVGVGNTIYF
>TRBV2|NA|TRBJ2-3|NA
TGTGCCAGCAGTGATCTATCCCGAAAAAACACAGATACGCAGTATTTT
CASSDLSRKNTDTQYF
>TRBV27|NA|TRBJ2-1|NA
TGTGCCAGCAGAGGGGAAAGCTCCTACAATGAGCAGTTCTTC
CASRGESSYNEQFF
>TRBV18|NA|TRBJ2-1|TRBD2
TGTGCCAGCTCACCAGGGGACGGGACTAGCGTTGTCAATGAGCAGTTCTTC
CASSPGDGTSVVNEQFF